This T cell receptor beta chain was found in a study of shared clonotypes between healthy human individuals. The CDR3 is 14 amino acids. V dropped 3 bases and J dropped 3 bases, with 12 bases sitting between them. The germline CDR1 and CDR2 sequences are MNHNS and SASEGT. A remark on this clone: Its antigen is not known.

Profiled with immunoSEQ multiplex PCR; TCRdb holds only in-frame clones, not every one. The repertoire holds nearly 2 million clones, just under 95% seen once, with approximately 1.2% in the top ten. Naive CD8 cells were CD45RO-negative, positively selected for CCR7, excluding terminally differentiated effector memory CD45RA+ cells. Study conclusions and caveats: Among donors, clonotype sharing was expected to be affected by sequencing depth.

Sequencing used naive CD8+ T cells sorted from blood. This chain joins TRBV6-1 and TRBJ2-7; no firm D call. This receptor was obtained from a young man in good health. The CDR3 bases are TGTGCCAGCAGTGACTTGACCATAGGCTACGAGCAGTACTTC. Protein sequence: CASSDLTIGYEQYF.